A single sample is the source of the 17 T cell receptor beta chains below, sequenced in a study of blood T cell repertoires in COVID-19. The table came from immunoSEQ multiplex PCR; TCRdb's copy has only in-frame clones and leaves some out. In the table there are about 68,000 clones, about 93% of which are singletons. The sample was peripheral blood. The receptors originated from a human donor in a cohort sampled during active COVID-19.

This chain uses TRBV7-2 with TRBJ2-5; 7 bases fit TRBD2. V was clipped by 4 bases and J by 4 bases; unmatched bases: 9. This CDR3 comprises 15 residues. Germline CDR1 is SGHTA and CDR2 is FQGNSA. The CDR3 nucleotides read TGTGCCAGCAGCTATAGGAGGGGAGGGACAGAGACCCAGTACTTC. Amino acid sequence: CASSYRRGGTETQYF.

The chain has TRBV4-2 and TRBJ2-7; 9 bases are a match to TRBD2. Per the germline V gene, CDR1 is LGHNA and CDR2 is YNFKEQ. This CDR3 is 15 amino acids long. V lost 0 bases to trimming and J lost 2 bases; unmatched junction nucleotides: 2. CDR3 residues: CASSQDLAGTYEQYF. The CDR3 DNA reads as TGTGCCAGCAGCCAAGACCTAGCGGGGACCTACGAGCAGTACTTC.

CDR3 protein: CASTGGQSGGYTF. The CDR3 region has the DNA TGTGCCAGCACCGGCGGACAGTCAGGCGGCTACACCTTC. The V gene is TRBV12-3 or TRBV12-4, the J gene TRBJ1-2; maybe TRBD1 (6 bases). Trimming took 7 bases from V and 8 from J, leaving 17 bases between them. CDR3 size: 13 residues.

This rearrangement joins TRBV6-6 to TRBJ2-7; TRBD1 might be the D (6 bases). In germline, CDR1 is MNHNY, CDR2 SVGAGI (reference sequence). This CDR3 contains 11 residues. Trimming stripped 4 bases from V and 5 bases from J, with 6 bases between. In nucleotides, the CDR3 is TGTGCCAGCAGTTGGACAGACGAGCAGTACTTC. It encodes CASSWTDEQYF.

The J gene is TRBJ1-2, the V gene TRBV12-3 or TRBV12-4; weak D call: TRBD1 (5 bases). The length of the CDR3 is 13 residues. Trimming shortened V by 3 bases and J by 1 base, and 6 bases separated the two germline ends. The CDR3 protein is CASSLQGNYGYTF. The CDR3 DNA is TGTGCCAGCAGTTTGCAGGGTAACTATGGCTACACCTTC.

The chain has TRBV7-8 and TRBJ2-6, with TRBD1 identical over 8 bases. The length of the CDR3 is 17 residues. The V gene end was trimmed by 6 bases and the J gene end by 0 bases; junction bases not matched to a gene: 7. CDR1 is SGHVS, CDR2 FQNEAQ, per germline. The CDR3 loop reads CASRSDRVSSGANVLTF. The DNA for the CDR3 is TGTGCCAGCAGATCGGACAGGGTCTCCTCTGGGGCCAACGTCCTGACTTTC.

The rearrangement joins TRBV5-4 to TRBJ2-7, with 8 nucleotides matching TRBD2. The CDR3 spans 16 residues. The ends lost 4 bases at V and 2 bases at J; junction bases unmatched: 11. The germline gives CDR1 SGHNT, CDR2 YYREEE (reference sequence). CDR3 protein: CASSTARRGGAYEQYF. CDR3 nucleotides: TGTGCCAGCAGCACCGCCCGTCGGGGGGGGGCCTACGAGCAGTACTTC. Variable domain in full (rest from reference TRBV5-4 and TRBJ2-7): ETGVTQSPTHLIKTRGQQVTLRCSSQSGHNTVSWYQQALGQGPQFIFQYYREEENGRGNFPPRFSGLQFPNYSSELNVNALELDDSALYLCASSTARRGGAYEQYFGPGTRLTVT.

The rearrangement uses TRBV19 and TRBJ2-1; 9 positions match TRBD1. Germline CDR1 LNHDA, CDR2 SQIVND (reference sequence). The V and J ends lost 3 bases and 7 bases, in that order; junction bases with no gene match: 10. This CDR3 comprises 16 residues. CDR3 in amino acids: CASSIIVGQGNNEQFF. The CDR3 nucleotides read TGTGCCAGTAGTATTATAGTGGGACAGGGTAATAATGAGCAGTTCTTC.

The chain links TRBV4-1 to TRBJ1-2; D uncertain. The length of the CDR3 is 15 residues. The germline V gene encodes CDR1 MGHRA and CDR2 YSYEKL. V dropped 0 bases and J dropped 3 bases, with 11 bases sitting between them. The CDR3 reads CASSQEGGKDYGYTF. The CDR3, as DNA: TGCGCCAGCAGCCAAGAGGGAGGGAAGGACTATGGCTACACCTTC.

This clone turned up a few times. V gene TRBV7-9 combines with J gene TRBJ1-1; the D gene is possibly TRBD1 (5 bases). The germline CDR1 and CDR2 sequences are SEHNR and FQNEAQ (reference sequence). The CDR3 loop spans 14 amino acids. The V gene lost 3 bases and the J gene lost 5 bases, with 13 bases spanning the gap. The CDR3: CASSFGDSRTEAFF. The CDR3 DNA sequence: TGTGCCAGCAGCTTCGGGGACTCCCGGACTGAAGCTTTCTTT.

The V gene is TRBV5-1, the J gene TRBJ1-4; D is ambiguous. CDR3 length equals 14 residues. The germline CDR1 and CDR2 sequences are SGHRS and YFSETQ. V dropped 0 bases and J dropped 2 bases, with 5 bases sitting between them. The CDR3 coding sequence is TGCGCCAGCAGCTTGGGAAGCACTAATGAAAAACTGTTTTTT. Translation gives CASSLGSTNEKLFF.

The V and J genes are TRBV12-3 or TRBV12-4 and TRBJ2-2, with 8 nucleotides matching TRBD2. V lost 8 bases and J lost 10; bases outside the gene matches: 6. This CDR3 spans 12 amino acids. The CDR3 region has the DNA TGTGCCAGCCTGGCGGGAGGAGTGGAGCTGTTTTTT. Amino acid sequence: CASLAGGVELFF.

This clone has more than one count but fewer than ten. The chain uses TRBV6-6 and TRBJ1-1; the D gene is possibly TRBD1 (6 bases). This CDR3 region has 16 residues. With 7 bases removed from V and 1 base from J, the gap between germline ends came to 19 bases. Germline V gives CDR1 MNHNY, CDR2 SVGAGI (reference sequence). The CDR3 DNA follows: TGTGCCAGCATCCGAGAGCCGGACAGAACGAACACTGAAGCTTTCTTT. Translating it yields CASIREPDRTNTEAFF.

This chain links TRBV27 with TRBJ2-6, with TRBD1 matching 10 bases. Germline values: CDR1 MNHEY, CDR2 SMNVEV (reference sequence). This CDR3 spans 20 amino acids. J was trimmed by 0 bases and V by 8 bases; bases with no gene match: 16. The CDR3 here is CASGVAIGTGVSSGANVLTF. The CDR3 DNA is TGTGCCAGCGGCGTAGCGATTGGGACAGGGGTTTCCTCTGGGGCCAACGTCCTGACTTTC. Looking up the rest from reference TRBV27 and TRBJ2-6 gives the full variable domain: EAQVTQNPRYLITVTGKKLTVTCSQNMNHEYMSWYRQDPGLGLRQIYYSMNVEVTDKGDVPEGYKVSRKEKRNFPLILESPSPNQTSLYFCASGVAIGTGVSSGANVLTFGAGSRLTVL.

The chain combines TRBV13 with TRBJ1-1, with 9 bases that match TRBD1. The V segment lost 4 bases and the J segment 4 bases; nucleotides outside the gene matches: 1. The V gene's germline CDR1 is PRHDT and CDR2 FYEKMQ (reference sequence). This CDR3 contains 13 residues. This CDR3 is CASSSDRGTEAFF. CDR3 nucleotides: TGTGCCAGCAGCTCGGACAGGGGCACTGAAGCTTTCTTT.

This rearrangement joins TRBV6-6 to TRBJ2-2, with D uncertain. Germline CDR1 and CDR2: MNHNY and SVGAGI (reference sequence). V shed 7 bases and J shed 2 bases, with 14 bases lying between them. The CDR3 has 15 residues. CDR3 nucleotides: TGTGCCAGCACTTATAGCCCAAGAAACACCGGGGAGCTGTTTTTT. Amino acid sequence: CASTYSPRNTGELFF.

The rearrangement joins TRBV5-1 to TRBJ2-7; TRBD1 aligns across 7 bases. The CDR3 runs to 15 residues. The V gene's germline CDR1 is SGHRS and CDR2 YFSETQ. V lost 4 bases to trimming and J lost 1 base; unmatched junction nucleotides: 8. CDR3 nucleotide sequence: TGCGCCAGCAGCCCACCCCGGGACAGTTCCTACGAGCAGTACTTC. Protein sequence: CASSPPRDSSYEQYF.